The 11 T cell receptor beta chains below were found in one sample sequenced in a study of T cell responses to AZD1222 COVID-19 vaccine. This table comes from immunoSEQ multiplex PCR, and its TCRdb copy is limited to in-frame clones, with some not included. The sample carries 95,000 to 110,000 clones, about nine tenths recorded once. The sequencing used peripheral blood, collected on day 0 of AZD1222 vaccination. These receptors originate from an adult in good health.

This clone has only one observation. The chain recombines TRBV28 with TRBJ1-5; D is uncertain. Germline assignment: CDR1 MDHEN and CDR2 SYDVKM. V was pared by 4 bases and J by 5 bases, with 3 bases between. This CDR3 is 11 amino acids long. The CDR3 DNA reads as TGTGCCAGCAGTTCGGATCAGCCCCAGCATTTT. Translation: CASSSDQPQHF.

The V call is TRBV7-2, the J call TRBJ1-2; the D is unclear. In germline, CDR1 is SGHTA, CDR2 FQGNSA. The V end was cut by 3 bases, the J end by 7 bases, with 15 bases between. The length of the CDR3 is 14 residues. The CDR3 spells CASSFGPPTAGYTF. The CDR3 nucleotides are TGTGCCAGCAGCTTCGGACCCCCAACTGCTGGCTACACCTTC.

This chain links TRBV6-6 with TRBJ1-5; 8 positions match TRBD1. Unmatched junction bases numbered 6, after V lost 4 bases and J lost 1 base. The CDR3 contains 16 residues. CDR1 is MNHNY, CDR2 SVGAGI, per germline (reference sequence). The CDR3 DNA follows: TGTGCCAGCAGTTCTCAACAGGGGGGAAGCAATCAGCCCCAGCATTTT. Amino acid sequence: CASSSQQGGSNQPQHF.

The genes are TRBV5-1 and TRBJ2-7, with a possible D match to TRBD2 (6 bases). Deletions cut 4 bases from V and 7 bases from J, with 12 bases between. The CDR3 is 12 residues long. CDR1 SGHRS and CDR2 YFSETQ come from the germline V gene. The CDR3 nucleotides are TGCGCCAGCAGCCGGGGCGGGGAGGAGCAGTACTTC. Its protein product is CASSRGGEEQYF.

CDR3 bases: TGTGCCAGCAGCTTAGTGGAGCGTTCCCCCTCTGGAAACACCATATATTTT. Translated, it gives CASSLVERSPSGNTIYF. The J gene is TRBJ1-3, the V gene TRBV7-9; D not certain. Per the germline V gene, CDR1 is SEHNR and CDR2 is FQNEAQ (reference sequence). The V and J ends lost 1 base and 0 bases respectively, with 13 bases between them. This CDR3 spans 17 amino acids.

The V call is TRBV6-5, the J call TRBJ2-7; D not resolved. In germline, CDR1 is MNHEY, CDR2 SVGAGI. Trimming removed 2 bases at V and 3 bases at J, with 8 bases between. The CDR3 extends over 13 amino acids. The CDR3 region is CASSYDAHYEQYF. CDR3 bases: TGTGCCAGCAGTTACGACGCACACTACGAGCAGTACTTC.

The chain employs TRBV19 and TRBJ2-3, with D possibly TRBD2 on 5 matching bases. Germline V gene data show CDR1 as LNHDA and CDR2 as SQIVND (reference sequence). V lost 5 bases to trimming and J lost 3 bases, with 6 bases between them. The CDR3 totals 12 residues. The CDR3 spells CASSPGTDTQYF. CDR3 nucleotide sequence: TGTGCCAGTAGTCCGGGAACAGATACGCAGTATTTT.

The gene calls are TRBV25-1 and TRBJ2-7; 10 bases fit TRBD1. V was clipped by 7 bases and J by 6 bases; unmatched bases: 9. This CDR3 has 14 amino acids. The germline gives CDR1 MGHDK, CDR2 SYGVNS. The DNA of the CDR3 is TGTGCCAGCACCCACGGGACAGGGGTTTCCGAGCAGTACTTC. This codes for CASTHGTGVSEQYF.

This chain uses TRBV19 with TRBJ1-1; the D gene is possibly TRBD1 (5 bases). The CDR3 spans 15 residues. V gave up 4 bases and J gave up 0 bases, with 12 bases separating them. Per the germline V gene, CDR1 is LNHDA and CDR2 is SQIVND (reference sequence). The CDR3 sequence: CASSTNGAMNTEAFF. The CDR3 coding sequence is TGTGCCAGTAGTACAAACGGGGCCATGAACACTGAAGCTTTCTTT. The whole variable domain, filled in from reference TRBV19 and TRBJ1-1, reads DGGITQSPKYLFRKEGQNVTLSCEQNLNHDAMYWYRQDPGQGLRLIYYSQIVNDFQKGDIAEGYSVSREKKESFPLTVTSAQKNPTAFYLCASSTNGAMNTEAFFGQGTRLTVV.

The chain joins TRBV7-9 to TRBJ1-4; 8 bases are a match to TRBD1. Germline CDR1 SEHNR, CDR2 FQNEAQ (reference sequence). The J segment lost 11 bases and the V segment lost 1 base, leaving 9 bases of the junction unmatched. The CDR3 is 15 residues long. The CDR3 nucleotides read TGTGCCAGCAGCTTAGGGACAGGGCGGTCCACCAAACTGTTTTTT. Translated: CASSLGTGRSTKLFF.

This clone was observed a handful of times. The chain couples TRBV2 to TRBJ1-1, with D hard to call. The CDR3 runs to 13 residues. V lost 5 bases to trimming and J lost 3 bases, with 10 bases between them. CDR1 SNHLY and CDR2 FYNNEI come from the germline V gene. Written as DNA, the CDR3 is TGTGCCAGCAGTCGGGAGAGGGACACTGAAGCTTTCTTT. Its translation is CASSRERDTEAFF.